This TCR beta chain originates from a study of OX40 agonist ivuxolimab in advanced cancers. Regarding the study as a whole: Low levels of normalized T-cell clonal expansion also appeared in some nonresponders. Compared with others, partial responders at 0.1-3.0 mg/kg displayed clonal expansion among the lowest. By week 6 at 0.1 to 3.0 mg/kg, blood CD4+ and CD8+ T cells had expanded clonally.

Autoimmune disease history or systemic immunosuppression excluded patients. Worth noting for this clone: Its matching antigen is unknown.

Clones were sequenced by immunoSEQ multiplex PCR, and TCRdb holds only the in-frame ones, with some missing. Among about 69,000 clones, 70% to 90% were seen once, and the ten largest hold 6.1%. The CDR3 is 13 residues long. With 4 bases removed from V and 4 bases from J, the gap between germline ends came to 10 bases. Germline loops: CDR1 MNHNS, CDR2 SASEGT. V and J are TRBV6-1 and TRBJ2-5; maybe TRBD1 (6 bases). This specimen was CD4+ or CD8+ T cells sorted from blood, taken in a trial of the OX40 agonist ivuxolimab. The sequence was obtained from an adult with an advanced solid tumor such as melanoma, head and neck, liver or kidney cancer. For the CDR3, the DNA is TGTGCCAGCAGTGTAAGACAGGTAGAGACCCAGTACTTC. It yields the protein CASSVRQVETQYF.